A single sample is the source of the 17 T cell receptor beta chains below, sequenced in a study of cytomegalovirus exposure and HLA in healthy donors. The method was immunoSEQ multiplex PCR; TCRdb's version includes in-frame clones alone and lacks a portion of them. The table shows some 220,000 clones, with about 93% occurring only once. Material: PBMCs. These receptors came from a young woman in good health and CMV-seronegative.

This CDR3 is CASSHSGQANTEAFF. DNA of the CDR3: TGTGCCAGCAGCCACTCGGGACAGGCGAACACTGAAGCTTTCTTT. The chain uses TRBV5-6 and TRBJ1-1; TRBD1 matches 8 bases. This CDR3 contains 15 residues. Germline CDR1 reads SGHDT; CDR2 reads YYEEEE. Germline trimming cut 4 bases from V and 1 base from J; bases unmatched to any gene: 6.

This rearrangement joins TRBV5-1 to TRBJ2-1; D uncertain. The V end was cut by 0 bases, the J end by 8 bases, with 9 bases between. From germline, CDR1 is SGHRS and CDR2 YFSETQ. The CDR3 is 13 residues long. The CDR3 reads CASSLVSYDEQFF. CDR3 bases: TGCGCCAGCAGCTTGGTGAGTTATGATGAGCAGTTCTTC.

This clone appeared a single time. This chain links TRBV5-1 with TRBJ1-1; no definite D call. The V and J ends lost 3 bases and 1 base respectively, with 10 bases between them. The CDR3 is 14 residues long. Germline loops: CDR1 SGHRS, CDR2 YFSETQ. CDR3 protein: CASSSEPWNTEAFF. Written as DNA, the CDR3 is TGCGCCAGCAGCTCGGAGCCGTGGAACACTGAAGCTTTCTTT.

J is TRBJ2-7 and V is TRBV30; 12 nucleotides align to TRBD2. The germline gives CDR1 GTSNPN, CDR2 SVGIG (reference sequence). This CDR3 contains 19 residues. Trimming took 2 bases from V and 4 from J; bases not matched to a gene: 18. The CDR3 loop is CAWSFRPPFPGTSGYEQYF. CDR3 bases: TGTGCCTGGAGTTTCCGGCCCCCATTCCCCGGGACTAGCGGGTACGAGCAGTACTTC. Full variable domain (outside the CDR3, taken from reference TRBV30 and TRBJ2-7): SQTIHQWPATLVQPVGSPLSLECTVEGTSNPNLYWYRQAAGRGLQLLFYSVGIGQISSEVPQNLSASRPQDRQFILSSKKLLLSDSGFYLCAWSFRPPFPGTSGYEQYFGPGTRLTVT.

This clone has just one count. The chain recombines TRBV19 with TRBJ2-1; TRBD2 matches at 8 bases. The CDR3 consists of 15 residues. The junction had 2 bases not matched to a gene; V was cut back by 1 base and J by 3 bases. Per the germline V gene, CDR1 is LNHDA and CDR2 is SQIVND (reference sequence). This CDR3 is CASSIGTSIYNEQFF. The CDR3 region has the DNA TGTGCCAGTAGTATAGGGACTAGCATCTACAATGAGCAGTTCTTC. The full variable domain, rest sourced from reference TRBV19 and TRBJ2-1, is DGGITQSPKYLFRKEGQNVTLSCEQNLNHDAMYWYRQDPGQGLRLIYYSQIVNDFQKGDIAEGYSVSREKKESFPLTVTSAQKNPTAFYLCASSIGTSIYNEQFFGPGTRLTVL.

CDR3 amino acids: CASSLASSGSPTSTDTQYF. CDR3 coding DNA: TGCGCCAGCAGCTTGGCCAGCAGCGGGAGTCCCACTAGCACAGATACGCAGTATTTT. The chain employs TRBV5-1 and TRBJ2-3, with 8 bases aligning to TRBD2. CDR1 is SGHRS and CDR2 is YFSETQ in the germline V gene. This CDR3 has 19 residues. V lost 0 bases, J lost 0 bases, and 12 bases stayed unmatched.

The V gene is TRBV27, the J gene TRBJ2-5; 11 bases are shared with TRBD2. J lost 8 bases, V lost 5 bases, and 4 bases had no gene match. The CDR3 length is 13 residues. Germline CDR1 MNHEY, CDR2 SMNVEV (reference sequence). DNA of the CDR3: TGTGCCAGCAGTAGGGGACTAGCGGAAACCCAGTACTTC. This codes for CASSRGLAETQYF.

J is TRBJ2-2 and V is TRBV15; D possibly corresponds to TRBD2 (5 bases). The V gene lost 4 bases and the J gene lost 6 bases, with 12 bases spanning the gap. The CDR3 consists of 14 residues. Germline assignment: CDR1 LNHNV and CDR2 YYDKDF (reference sequence). The CDR3 DNA is TGTGCCACCAGCACGTGGCTAGCTCCCGGGGAGCTGTTTTTT. This sequence encodes CATSTWLAPGELFF.

V usage is TRBV27 and J usage is TRBJ1-4, with 9 nucleotides matching TRBD1. The V gene's germline CDR1 is MNHEY and CDR2 SMNVEV (reference sequence). CDR3 length: 13 residues. V lost 6 bases to trimming and J lost 7 bases; unmatched junction nucleotides: 3. CDR3: CASRGTGFEKLFF. The CDR3 DNA reads TGTGCCAGCAGAGGGACAGGGTTTGAAAAACTGTTTTTT.

This clone is a singleton in its sample. The chain couples TRBV19 to TRBJ1-1; possible D gene TRBD1, 6 bases. V dropped 5 bases and J dropped 1 base, with 20 bases sitting between them. This CDR3 contains 17 residues. Germline V CDR1 and CDR2: LNHDA, SQIVND (reference sequence). This CDR3 reads CASSSLVGDTKNTEAFF. Here the CDR3 DNA reads TGTGCCAGTAGTTCCCTAGTAGGGGACACAAAGAACACTGAAGCTTTCTTT.

The V gene is TRBV6-1, the J gene TRBJ2-2; D possibly corresponds to TRBD1 (5 bases). In germline, CDR1 is MNHNS, CDR2 SASEGT. The CDR3 length is 13 residues. Trimming shortened V by 6 bases and J by 3 bases, and 8 bases separated the two germline ends. The CDR3: CASRGPHTGELFF. CDR3 sequence (DNA): TGTGCCAGCAGGGGGCCCCACACCGGGGAGCTGTTTTTT.

The chain joins TRBV30 to TRBJ1-2; TRBD1 matches at 7 bases. The V gene end was trimmed by 1 base and the J gene end by 5 bases; junction bases not matched to a gene: 7. CDR1 is GTSNPN and CDR2 is SVGIG in the germline V gene (reference sequence). CDR3 length equals 14 residues. The CDR3 protein is CAWSGGRGYYGYTF. The CDR3 DNA sequence: TGTGCCTGGAGTGGAGGCAGGGGGTATTATGGCTACACCTTC.

The chain is built from TRBV30 and TRBJ2-7; possibly TRBD1 for D (6 bases). The V end was cut by 1 base, the J end by 9 bases, with 19 bases between. This CDR3 has 14 residues. Per germline, CDR1 GTSNPN and CDR2 SVGIG (reference sequence). The CDR3 reads CAWSAGTLYGVQYF. The CDR3 DNA reads TGTGCCTGGAGTGCCGGGACATTATACGGGGTGCAGTACTTC.

CDR3 coding DNA: TGTGCCAGCAGCCTACCGGGACAGGGGAGAAGTACCAATCAGCCCCAGCATTTT. Amino acids: CASSLPGQGRSTNQPQHF. The V gene is TRBV5-6, the J gene TRBJ1-5; 10 bases fit TRBD1. With V trimmed by 4 bases and J by 3 bases, 13 bases remained unmatched. This CDR3 is 18 amino acids long. CDR1 is SGHDT, CDR2 YYEEEE, per germline.

The chain uses TRBV14 and TRBJ2-1; D might be TRBD1 (5 bases). The V end lost 4 bases, the J end lost 7 bases, and 26 bases lay between the germline ends. The CDR3 loop spans 18 amino acids. Germline V gene data show CDR1 as SGHDN and CDR2 as FVKESK. The CDR3 nucleotides read TGTGCCAGCAGCCGTAATCGGCTAGGGGTTGGTTCAGTAAATGAGCAGTTCTTC. It yields the protein CASSRNRLGVGSVNEQFF.

V usage is TRBV6-4 and J usage is TRBJ2-3, with TRBD2 matching over 11 bases. The CDR3 sequence is 15 residues long. With 6 bases clipped from V and 1 base from J, the junction kept 3 bases outside the gene matches. Germline CDR1 MRHNA, CDR2 SNTAGT. This CDR3 is CASRLTSGGTDTQYF. The CDR3 region has the DNA TGTGCCAGCAGACTGACTAGCGGGGGCACAGATACGCAGTATTTT.

The chain is built from TRBV28 and TRBJ2-7; no reliable D call. CDR1 MDHEN and CDR2 SYDVKM come from the germline V gene. V lost 4 bases to trimming and J lost 2 bases, with 9 bases between them. The CDR3 contains 13 residues. The CDR3 is CASSSTDTYEQYF. As DNA, the CDR3 is TGTGCCAGCAGTTCGACCGACACCTACGAGCAGTACTTC.